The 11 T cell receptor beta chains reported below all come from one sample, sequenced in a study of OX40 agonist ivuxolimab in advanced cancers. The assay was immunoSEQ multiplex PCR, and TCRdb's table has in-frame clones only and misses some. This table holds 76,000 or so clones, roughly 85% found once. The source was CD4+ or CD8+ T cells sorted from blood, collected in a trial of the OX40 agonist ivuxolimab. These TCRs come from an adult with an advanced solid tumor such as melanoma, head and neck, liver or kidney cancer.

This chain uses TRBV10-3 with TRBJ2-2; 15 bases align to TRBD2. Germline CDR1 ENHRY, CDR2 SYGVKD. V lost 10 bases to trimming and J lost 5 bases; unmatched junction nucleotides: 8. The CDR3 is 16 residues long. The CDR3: CATKGTSGRSTGELFF. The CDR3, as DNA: TGTGCCACAAAAGGGACTAGCGGGAGGAGTACCGGGGAGCTGTTTTTT.

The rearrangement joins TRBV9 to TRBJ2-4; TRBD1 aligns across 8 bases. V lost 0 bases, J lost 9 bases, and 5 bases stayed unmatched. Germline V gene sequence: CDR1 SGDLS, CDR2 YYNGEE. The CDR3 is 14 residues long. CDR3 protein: CASSVGRTGSIQYF. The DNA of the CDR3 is TGTGCCAGCAGCGTAGGGAGGACAGGGAGCATTCAGTACTTC. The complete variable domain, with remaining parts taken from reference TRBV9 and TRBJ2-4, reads DSGVTQTPKHLITATGQRVTLRCSPRSGDLSVYWYQQSLDQGLQFLIQYYNGEERAKGNILERFSAQQFPDLHSELNLSSLELGDSALYFCASSVGRTGSIQYFGAGTRLSVL.

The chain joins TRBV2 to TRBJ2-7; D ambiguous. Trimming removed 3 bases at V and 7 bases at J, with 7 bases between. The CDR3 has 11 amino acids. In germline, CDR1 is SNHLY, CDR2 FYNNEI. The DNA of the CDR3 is TGTGCCAGCAGTGATGGCCGGGAGCAGTACTTC. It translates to CASSDGREQYF. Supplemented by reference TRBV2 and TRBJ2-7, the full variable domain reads EPEVTQTPSHQVTQMGQEVILRCVPISNHLYFYWYRQILGQKVEFLVSFYNNEISEKSEIFDDQFSVERPDGSNFTLKIRSTKLEDSAMYFCASSDGREQYFGPGTRLTVT.

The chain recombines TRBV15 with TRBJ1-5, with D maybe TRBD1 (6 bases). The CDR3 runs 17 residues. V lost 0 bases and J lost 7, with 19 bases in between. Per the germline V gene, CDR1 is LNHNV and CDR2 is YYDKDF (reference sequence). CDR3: CATSREGDTWFGQPQHF. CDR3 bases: TGTGCCACCAGCAGAGAGGGGGACACGTGGTTTGGGCAGCCCCAGCATTTT.

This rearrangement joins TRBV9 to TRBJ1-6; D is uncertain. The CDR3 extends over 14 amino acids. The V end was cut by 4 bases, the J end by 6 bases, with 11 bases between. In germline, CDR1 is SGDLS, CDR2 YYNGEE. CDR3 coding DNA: TGTGCCAGCAGCTCTGACACTGTTAATTCACCCCTCCACTTT. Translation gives CASSSDTVNSPLHF.

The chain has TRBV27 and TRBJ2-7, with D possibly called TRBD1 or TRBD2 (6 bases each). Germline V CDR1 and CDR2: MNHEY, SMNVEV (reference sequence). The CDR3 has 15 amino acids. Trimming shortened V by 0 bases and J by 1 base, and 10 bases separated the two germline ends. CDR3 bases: TGTGCCAGCAGTTTATCCGGGGGCACATCCTACGAGCAGTACTTC. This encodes CASSLSGGTSYEQYF.

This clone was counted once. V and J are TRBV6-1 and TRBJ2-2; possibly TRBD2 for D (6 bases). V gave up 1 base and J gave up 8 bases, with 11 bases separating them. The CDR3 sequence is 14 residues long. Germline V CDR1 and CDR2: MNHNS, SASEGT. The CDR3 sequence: CASSEGLDRGELFF. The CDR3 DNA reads TGTGCCAGCAGTGAAGGACTAGATCGAGGGGAGCTGTTTTTT.

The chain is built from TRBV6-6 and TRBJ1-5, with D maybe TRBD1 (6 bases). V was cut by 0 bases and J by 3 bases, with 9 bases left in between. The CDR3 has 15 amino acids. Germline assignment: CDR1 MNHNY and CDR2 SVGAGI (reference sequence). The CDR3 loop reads CASSYSDSPNQPQHF. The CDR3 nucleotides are TGTGCCAGCAGTTACTCGGACAGTCCCAATCAGCCCCAGCATTTT.

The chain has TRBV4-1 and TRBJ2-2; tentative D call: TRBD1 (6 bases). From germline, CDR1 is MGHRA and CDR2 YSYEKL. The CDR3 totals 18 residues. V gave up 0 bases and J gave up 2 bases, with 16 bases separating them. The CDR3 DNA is TGCGCCAGCAGCCAAGACCCAACAGACAGGCCTAACACCGGGGAGCTGTTTTTT. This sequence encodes CASSQDPTDRPNTGELFF.

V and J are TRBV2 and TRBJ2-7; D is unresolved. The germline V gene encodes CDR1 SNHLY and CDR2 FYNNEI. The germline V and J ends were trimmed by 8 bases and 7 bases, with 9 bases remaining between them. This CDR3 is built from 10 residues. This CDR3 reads CASLKLEQYF. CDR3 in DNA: TGTGCCAGCCTAAAACTGGAGCAGTACTTC.

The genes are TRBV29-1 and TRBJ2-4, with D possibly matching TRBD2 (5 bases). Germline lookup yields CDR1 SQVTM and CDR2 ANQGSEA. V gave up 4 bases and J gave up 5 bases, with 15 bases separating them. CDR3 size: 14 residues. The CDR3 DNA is TGCAGCGTTGGGAGCCTCGGCGGGCAAAACATTCAGTACTTC. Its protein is CSVGSLGGQNIQYF.